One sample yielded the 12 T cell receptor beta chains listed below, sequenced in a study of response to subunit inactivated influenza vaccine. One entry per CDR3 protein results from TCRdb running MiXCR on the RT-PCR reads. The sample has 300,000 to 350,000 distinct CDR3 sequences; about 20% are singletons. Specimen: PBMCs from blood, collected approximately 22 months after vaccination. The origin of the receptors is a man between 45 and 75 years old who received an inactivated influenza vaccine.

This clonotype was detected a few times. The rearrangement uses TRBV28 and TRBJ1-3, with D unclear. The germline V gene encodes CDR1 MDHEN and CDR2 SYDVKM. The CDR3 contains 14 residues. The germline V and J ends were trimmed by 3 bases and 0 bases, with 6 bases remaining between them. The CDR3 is CASSLFSSGNTIYF. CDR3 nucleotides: TGTGCCAGCAGTTTGTTCAGCTCTGGAAACACCATATATTTT.

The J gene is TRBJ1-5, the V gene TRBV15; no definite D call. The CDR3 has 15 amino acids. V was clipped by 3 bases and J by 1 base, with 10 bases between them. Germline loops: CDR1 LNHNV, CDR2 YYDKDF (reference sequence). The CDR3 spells CATSRSGPSNQPQHF. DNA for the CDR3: TGTGCCACCAGCAGGTCAGGACCCAGCAATCAGCCCCAGCATTTT.

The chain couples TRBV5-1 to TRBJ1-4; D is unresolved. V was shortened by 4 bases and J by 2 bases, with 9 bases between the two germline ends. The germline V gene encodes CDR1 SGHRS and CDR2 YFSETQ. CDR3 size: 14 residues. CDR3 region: CASSALSTNEKLFF. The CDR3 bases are TGCGCCAGCAGCGCGCTATCCACTAATGAAAAACTGTTTTTT.

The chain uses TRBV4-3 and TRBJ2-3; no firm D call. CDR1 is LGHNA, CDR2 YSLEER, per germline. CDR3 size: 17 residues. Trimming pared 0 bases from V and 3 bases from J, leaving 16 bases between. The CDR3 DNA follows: TGCGCCAGCAGCCAAGATCGTCGGTGGGTCGGGACAGATACGCAGTATTTT. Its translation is CASSQDRRWVGTDTQYF.

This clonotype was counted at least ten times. The CDR3 nucleotides read TGTGCCAGCAGCCAGGACTCCCTATTGTTCTTT. This sequence encodes CASSQDSLLFF. The chain combines TRBV4-2 with TRBJ1-1; D unresolved. Germline CDR1 and CDR2: LGHNA and YNFKEQ. V was trimmed by 3 bases and J by 14 bases, leaving 13 bases between them. CDR3 length: 11 residues.

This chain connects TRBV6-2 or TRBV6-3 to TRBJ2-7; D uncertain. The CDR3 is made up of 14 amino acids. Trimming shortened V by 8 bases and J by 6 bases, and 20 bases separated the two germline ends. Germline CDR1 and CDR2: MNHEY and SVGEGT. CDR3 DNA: TGTGCCAGCGAAACGGTTACTACGAGGCGCGAGCAGTACTTC. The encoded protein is CASETVTTRREQYF.

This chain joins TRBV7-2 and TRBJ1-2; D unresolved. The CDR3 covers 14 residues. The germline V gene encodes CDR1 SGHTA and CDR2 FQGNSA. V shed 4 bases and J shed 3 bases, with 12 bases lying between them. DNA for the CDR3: TGTGCCAGCAGCTCTCGGCCACCTTACTATGGCTACACCTTC. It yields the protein CASSSRPPYYGYTF.

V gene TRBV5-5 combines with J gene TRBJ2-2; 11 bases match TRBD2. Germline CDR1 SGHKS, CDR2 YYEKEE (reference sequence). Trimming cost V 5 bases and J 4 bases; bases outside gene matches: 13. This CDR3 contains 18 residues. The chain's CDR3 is CASSPGVSGRARTGELFF. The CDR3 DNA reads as TGTGCCAGCAGTCCAGGGGTTAGCGGGAGGGCCCGCACCGGGGAGCTGTTTTTT.

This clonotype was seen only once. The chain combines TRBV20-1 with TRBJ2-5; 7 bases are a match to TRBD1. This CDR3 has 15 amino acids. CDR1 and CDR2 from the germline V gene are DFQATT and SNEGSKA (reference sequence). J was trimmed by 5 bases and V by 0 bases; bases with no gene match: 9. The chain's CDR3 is CSARDFQTGLETQYF. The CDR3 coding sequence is TGCAGTGCTAGAGATTTCCAGACAGGGTTGGAGACCCAGTACTTC.

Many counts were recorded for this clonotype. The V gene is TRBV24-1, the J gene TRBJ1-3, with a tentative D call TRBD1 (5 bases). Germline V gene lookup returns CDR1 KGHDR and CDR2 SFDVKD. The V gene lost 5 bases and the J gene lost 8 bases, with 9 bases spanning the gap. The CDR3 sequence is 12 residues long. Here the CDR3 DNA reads TGTGCCACCAGTGGGCCGGGACACACCATATATTTT. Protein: CATSGPGHTIYF.

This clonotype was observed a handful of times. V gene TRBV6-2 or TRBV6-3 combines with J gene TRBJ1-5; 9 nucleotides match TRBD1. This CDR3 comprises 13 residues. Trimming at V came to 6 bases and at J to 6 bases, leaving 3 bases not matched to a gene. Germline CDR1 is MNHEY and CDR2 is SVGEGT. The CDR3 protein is CASRGTGPQPQHF. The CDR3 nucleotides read TGTGCCAGCAGGGGGACAGGGCCTCAGCCCCAGCATTTT.

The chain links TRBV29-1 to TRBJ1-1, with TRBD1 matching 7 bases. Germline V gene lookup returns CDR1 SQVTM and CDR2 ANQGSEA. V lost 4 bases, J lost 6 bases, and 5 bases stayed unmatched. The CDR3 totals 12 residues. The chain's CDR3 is CSVAPGGAEAFF. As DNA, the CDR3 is TGCAGCGTTGCACCAGGGGGAGCTGAAGCTTTCTTT.